These T cell receptor beta chains were read from a single sample in a study of cytomegalovirus exposure and HLA in healthy donors. The table came from immunoSEQ multiplex PCR; TCRdb's copy has only in-frame clones and leaves some out. The sample lists some 190,000 clones, approximately 80% occurring once. Sequenced: PBMCs. The receptors come from a boy between 2 and 10 years old in good health and CMV-seronegative. Each CDR3 is given with its conserved first and last residue. Each record gives: clone size, D gene, V gene, J gene, CDR3 protein, CDR3 DNA. A D gene is named only where the DNA matches it firmly. Clone size is not always given. Where it is, it says once, few, many or a class for expanded clones.

>NA|TRBD2|TRBV4-3|TRBJ2-3
CASSQDGGGAPTDTQYF
TGCGCCAGCAGCCAAGATGGGGGGGGAGCGCCAACAGATACGCAGTATTTT
>NA|NA|TRBV2|TRBJ2-6
CASGAGPSGANVLTF
TGTGCCAGCGGAGCGGGCCCCTCTGGGGCCAACGTCCTGACTTTC
>NA|TRBD2|TRBV4-1|TRBJ2-2
CASSQALAVNTGELFF
TGCGCCAGCAGCCAAGCACTAGCGGTGAACACCGGGGAGCTGTTTTTT
>NA|NA|TRBV7-2|TRBJ1-5
CASSPDGGSNQPQHF
TGTGCCAGCAGCCCGGACGGAGGTAGCAATCAGCCCCAGCATTTT
>NA|TRBD2|TRBV5-5|TRBJ2-2
CASSFSSGRSTGELFF
TGTGCCAGCAGCTTCTCTAGCGGGAGGTCCACCGGGGAGCTGTTTTTT
>NA|TRBD1|TRBV27|TRBJ2-1
CASSLAATGSNEQFF
TGTGCCAGCAGTTTGGCTGCGACAGGGTCGAATGAGCAGTTCTTC
>NA|NA|TRBV7-8|TRBJ1-2
CASSLVNWGPMLYGYTF
TGTGCCAGCAGCTTAGTCAACTGGGGCCCCATGCTCTATGGCTACACCTTC
>NA|TRBD1|TRBV6-1|TRBJ1-1
CASSEFVVQGSGTEAFF
TGTGCCAGCAGTGAATTCGTGGTACAGGGGTCAGGCACTGAAGCTTTCTTT
>once|NA|TRBV19|TRBJ2-3
CASSIRTPSTDTQYF
TGTGCCAGTAGTATTAGGACACCCTCCACAGATACGCAGTATTTT
>NA|NA|TRBV6-5|TRBJ1-6
CASSYGRDNSPLHF
TGTGCCAGCAGTTACGGGCGGGATAATTCACCCCTCCACTTT
>NA|NA|TRBV7-6|TRBJ2-2
CASSPRQGGTGELFF
TGTGCCAGCAGCCCCCGACAGGGAGGCACCGGGGAGCTGTTTTTT
>NA|NA|TRBV9|TRBJ2-5
CASSVAEGDQETQYF
TGTGCCAGCAGCGTAGCTGAAGGGGACCAAGAGACCCAGTACTTC
>NA|TRBD1|TRBV5-6|TRBJ1-2
CASRKGATFYGYTF
TGTGCCAGCAGAAAGGGGGCCACCTTCTATGGCTACACCTTC
>NA|NA|TRBV4-1|TRBJ2-1
CASSLKETTDRYNEQFF
TGCGCCAGCAGCCTCAAGGAAACTACCGACCGCTACAATGAGCAGTTCTTC
>NA|NA|TRBV14|TRBJ1-1
CASSQRQGRRSTEAFF
TGTGCCAGCAGCCAAAGGCAGGGGCGGAGAAGCACTGAAGCTTTCTTT
>NA|NA|TRBV19|TRBJ1-5
CASSIVGGHQPQHF
TGTGCCAGTAGTATAGTGGGGGGGCATCAGCCCCAGCATTTT
>NA|NA|TRBV6-5|TRBJ1-4
CASSRGVGEKLFF
TGTGCCAGCAGTCGGGGGGTAGGGGAAAAACTGTTTTTT
>once|TRBD2|TRBV27|TRBJ2-1
CASRRTSGRDEQFF
TGTGCCAGCAGGAGGACTAGCGGGAGAGATGAGCAGTTCTTC
>NA|NA|TRBV6-5|TRBJ1-5
CASRPPGLSNQPQHF
TGTGCCAGCAGGCCACCGGGATTAAGCAATCAGCCCCAGCATTTT
>NA|TRBD1|TRBV28|TRBJ1-5
CASSLLNRGILALQPQHF
TGTGCCAGCAGTTTATTGAACAGGGGGATTTTGGCGCTTCAGCCCCAGCATTTT
>NA|TRBD2|TRBV27|TRBJ2-3
CASSEFSGHVAGGTDTQYF
TGTGCCAGCAGTGAGTTCTCCGGACACGTAGCGGGAGGCACAGATACGCAGTATTTT
>NA|TRBD2|TRBV6-1|TRBJ2-3
CASSGILAADTQYF
TGTGCCAGCAGTGGAATCCTAGCGGCAGATACGCAGTATTTT
>NA|NA|TRBV4-3|TRBJ1-1
CASSQDRGNTEAFF
TGCGCCAGCAGCCAAGATCGGGGAAACACTGAAGCTTTCTTT
>NA|TRBD1|TRBV27|TRBJ1-5
CASSSSRWGQAQHF
TGTGCCAGCAGTTCTAGTCGGTGGGGACAGGCCCAGCATTTT
>NA|TRBD1|TRBV23-1|TRBJ1-2
CASSKTGTGTGYTF
TGCGCCAGCAGCAAAACCGGGACAGGGACAGGCTACACCTTC